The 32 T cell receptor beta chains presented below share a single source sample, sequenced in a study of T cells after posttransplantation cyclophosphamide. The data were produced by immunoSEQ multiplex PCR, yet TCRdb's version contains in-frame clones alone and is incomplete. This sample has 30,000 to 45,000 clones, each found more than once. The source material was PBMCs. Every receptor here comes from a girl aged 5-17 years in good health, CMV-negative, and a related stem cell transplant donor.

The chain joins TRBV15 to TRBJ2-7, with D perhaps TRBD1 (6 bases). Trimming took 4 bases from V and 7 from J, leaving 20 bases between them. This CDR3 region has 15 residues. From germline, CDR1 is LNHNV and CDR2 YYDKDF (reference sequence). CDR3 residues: CATSTTGPPNLEQYF. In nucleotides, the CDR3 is TGTGCCACCAGCACTACAGGGCCCCCAAACTTGGAGCAGTACTTC.

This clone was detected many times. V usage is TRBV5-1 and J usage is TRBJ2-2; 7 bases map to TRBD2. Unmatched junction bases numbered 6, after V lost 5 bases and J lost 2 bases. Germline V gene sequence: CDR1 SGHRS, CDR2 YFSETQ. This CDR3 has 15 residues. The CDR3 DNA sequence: TGCGCCAGCAGTCAGTGGGGGGGAAACACCGGGGAGCTGTTTTTT. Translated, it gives CASSQWGGNTGELFF.

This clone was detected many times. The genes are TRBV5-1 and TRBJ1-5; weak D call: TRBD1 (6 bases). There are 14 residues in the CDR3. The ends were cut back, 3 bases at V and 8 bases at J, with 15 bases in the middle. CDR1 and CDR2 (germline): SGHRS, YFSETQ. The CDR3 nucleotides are TGCGCCAGCAGCTCCCGAGGGGGTGAGGAGCCCCAGCATTTT. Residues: CASSSRGGEEPQHF.

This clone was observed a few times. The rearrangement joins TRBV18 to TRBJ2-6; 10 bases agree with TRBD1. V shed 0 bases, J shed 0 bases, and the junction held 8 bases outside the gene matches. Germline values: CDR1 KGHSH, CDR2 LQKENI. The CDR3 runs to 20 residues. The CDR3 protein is CASSPPIVWTGGSGANVLTF. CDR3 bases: TGTGCCAGCTCACCACCGATAGTTTGGACAGGGGGCTCTGGGGCCAACGTCCTGACTTTC.

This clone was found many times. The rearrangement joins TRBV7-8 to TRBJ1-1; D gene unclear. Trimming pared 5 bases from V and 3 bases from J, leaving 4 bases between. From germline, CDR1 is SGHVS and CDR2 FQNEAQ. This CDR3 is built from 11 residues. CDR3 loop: CASSGHTEAFF. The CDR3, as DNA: TGTGCCAGCAGCGGCCACACTGAAGCTTTCTTT.

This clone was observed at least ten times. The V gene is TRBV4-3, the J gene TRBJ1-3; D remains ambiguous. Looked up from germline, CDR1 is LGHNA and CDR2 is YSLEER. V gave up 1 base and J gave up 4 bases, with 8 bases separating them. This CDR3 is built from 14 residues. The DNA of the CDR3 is TGCGCCAGCAGCCAAGGGATACAGGGAAACACCATATATTTT. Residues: CASSQGIQGNTIYF.

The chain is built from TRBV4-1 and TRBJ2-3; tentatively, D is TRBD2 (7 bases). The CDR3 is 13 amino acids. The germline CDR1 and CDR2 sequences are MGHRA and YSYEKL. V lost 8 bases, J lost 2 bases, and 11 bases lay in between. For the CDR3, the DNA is TGCGCCAGCGAGGGGGGGCTCACAGATACGCAGTATTTT. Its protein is CASEGGLTDTQYF.

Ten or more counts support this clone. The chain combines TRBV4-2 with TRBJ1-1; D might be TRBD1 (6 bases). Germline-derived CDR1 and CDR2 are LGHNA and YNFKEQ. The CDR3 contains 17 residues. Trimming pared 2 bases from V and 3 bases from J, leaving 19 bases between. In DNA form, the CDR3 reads TGTGCCAGCAGCCAACAAATAACCACAGGGTTGCACACTGAAGCTTTCTTT. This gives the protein CASSQQITTGLHTEAFF.

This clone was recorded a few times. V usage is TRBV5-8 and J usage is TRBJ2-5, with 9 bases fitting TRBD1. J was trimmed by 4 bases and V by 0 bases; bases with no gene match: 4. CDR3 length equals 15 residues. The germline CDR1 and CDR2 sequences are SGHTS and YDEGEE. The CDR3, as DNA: TGTGCCAGCAGCTTGGAATGGGGACAGGGAGAGACCCAGTACTTC. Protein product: CASSLEWGQGETQYF.

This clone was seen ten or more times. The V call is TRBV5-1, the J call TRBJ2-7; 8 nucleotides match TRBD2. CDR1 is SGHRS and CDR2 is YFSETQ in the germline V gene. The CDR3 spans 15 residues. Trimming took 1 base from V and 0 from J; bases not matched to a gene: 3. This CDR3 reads CASSLSGGPSYEQYF. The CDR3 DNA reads TGCGCCAGCAGCTTGAGCGGGGGCCCCTCCTACGAGCAGTACTTC.

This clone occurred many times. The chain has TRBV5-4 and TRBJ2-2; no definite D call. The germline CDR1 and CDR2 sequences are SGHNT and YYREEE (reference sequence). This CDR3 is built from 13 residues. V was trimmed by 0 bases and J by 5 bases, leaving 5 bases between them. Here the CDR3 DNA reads TGTGCCAGCAGCTTGGCCGTAACCGGGGAGCTGTTTTTT. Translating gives CASSLAVTGELFF.

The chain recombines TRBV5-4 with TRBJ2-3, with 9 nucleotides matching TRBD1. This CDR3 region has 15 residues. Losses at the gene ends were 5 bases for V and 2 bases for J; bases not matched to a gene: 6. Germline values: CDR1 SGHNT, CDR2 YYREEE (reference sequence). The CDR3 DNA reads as TGTGCCAGCAGGCCGACAGGGGGGGTCACAGATACGCAGTATTTT. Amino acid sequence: CASRPTGGVTDTQYF.

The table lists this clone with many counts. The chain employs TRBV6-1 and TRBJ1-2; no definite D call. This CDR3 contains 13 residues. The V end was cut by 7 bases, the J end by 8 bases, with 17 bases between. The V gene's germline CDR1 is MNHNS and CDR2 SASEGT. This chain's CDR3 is CASTDREGWGYTF. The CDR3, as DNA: TGTGCCAGCACTGATAGAGAGGGCTGGGGCTACACCTTC.

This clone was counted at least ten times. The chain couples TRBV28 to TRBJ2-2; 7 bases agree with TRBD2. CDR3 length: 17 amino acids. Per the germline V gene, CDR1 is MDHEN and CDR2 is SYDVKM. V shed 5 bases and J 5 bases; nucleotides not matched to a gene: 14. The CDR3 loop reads CASSPGTTVLRTGELFF. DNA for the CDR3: TGTGCCAGCAGTCCAGGGACTACGGTCTTAAGGACCGGGGAGCTGTTTTTT.

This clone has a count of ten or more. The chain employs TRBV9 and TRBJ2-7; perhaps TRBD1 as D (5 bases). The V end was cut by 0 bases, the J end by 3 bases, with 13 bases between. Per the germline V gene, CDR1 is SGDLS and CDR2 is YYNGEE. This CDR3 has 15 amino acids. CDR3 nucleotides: TGTGCCAGCAGCGTAGGCCCAGCAGGGAACTACGAGCAGTACTTC. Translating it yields CASSVGPAGNYEQYF. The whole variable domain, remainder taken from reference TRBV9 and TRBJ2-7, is DSGVTQTPKHLITATGQRVTLRCSPRSGDLSVYWYQQSLDQGLQFLIQYYNGEERAKGNILERFSAQQFPDLHSELNLSSLELGDSALYFCASSVGPAGNYEQYFGPGTRLTVT.

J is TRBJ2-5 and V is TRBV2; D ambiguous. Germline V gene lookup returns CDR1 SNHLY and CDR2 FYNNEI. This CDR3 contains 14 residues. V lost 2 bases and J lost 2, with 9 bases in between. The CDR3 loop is CASSEIPSQETQYF. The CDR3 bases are TGTGCCAGCAGTGAAATCCCTAGTCAAGAGACCCAGTACTTC.

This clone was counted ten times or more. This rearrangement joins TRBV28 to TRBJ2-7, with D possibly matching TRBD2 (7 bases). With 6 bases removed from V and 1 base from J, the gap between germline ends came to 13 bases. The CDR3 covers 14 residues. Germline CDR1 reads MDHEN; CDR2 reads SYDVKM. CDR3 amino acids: CASRGRGGSYEQYF. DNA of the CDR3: TGTGCCAGCAGGGGAAGGGGGGGGTCCTACGAGCAGTACTTC. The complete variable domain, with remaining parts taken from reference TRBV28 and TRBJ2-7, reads DVKVTQSSRYLVKRTGEKVFLECVQDMDHENMFWYRQDPGLGLRLIYFSYDVKMKEKGDIPEGYSVSREKKERFSLILESASTNQTSMYLCASRGRGGSYEQYFGPGTRLTVT.

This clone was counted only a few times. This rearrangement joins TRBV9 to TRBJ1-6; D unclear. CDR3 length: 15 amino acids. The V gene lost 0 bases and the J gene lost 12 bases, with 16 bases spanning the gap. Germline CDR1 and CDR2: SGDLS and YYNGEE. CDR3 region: CASSVAGRRPGPLHF. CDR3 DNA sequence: TGTGCCAGCAGCGTAGCCGGTCGGAGGCCTGGACCCCTCCACTTT.

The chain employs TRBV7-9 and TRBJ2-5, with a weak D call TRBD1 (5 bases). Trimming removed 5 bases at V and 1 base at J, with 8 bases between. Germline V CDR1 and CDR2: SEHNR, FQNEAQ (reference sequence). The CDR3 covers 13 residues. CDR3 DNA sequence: TGTGCCAGCAGCCGCACAGGCCAAGAGACCCAGTACTTC. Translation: CASSRTGQETQYF.

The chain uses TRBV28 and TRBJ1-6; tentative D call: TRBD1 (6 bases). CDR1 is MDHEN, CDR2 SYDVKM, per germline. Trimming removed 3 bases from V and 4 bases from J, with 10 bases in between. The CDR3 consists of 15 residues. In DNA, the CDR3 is TGTGCCAGCAGTTTTTCAGGGGAGTATAATTCACCCCTCCACTTT. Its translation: CASSFSGEYNSPLHF.

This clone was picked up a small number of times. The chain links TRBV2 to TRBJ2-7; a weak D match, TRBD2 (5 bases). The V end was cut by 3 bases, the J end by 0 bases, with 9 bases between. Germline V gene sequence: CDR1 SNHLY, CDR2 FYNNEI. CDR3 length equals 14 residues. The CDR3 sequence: CASSEEEISYEQYF. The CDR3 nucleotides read TGTGCCAGCAGTGAGGAGGAAATCTCCTACGAGCAGTACTTC.

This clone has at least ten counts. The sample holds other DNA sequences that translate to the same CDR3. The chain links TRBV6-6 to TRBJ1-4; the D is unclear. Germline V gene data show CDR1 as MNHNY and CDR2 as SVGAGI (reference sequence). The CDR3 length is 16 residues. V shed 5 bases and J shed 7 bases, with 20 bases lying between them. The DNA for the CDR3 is TGTGCCAGCAGTGGACCATTGGGCCTCAGCGGTGAAAAACTGTTTTTT. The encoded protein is CASSGPLGLSGEKLFF.

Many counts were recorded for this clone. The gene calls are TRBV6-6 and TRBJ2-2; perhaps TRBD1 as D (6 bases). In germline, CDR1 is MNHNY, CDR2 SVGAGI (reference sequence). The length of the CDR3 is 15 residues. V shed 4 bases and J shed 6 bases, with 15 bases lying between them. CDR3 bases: TGTGCCAGCAGTTCAGGGGTGAATGGGGCCGGGGAGCTGTTTTTT. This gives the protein CASSSGVNGAGELFF.

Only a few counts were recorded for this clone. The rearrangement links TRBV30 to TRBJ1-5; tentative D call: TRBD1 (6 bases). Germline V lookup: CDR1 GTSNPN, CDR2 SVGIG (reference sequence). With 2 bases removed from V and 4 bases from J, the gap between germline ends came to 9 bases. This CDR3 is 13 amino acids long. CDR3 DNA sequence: TGTGCCTGGAGTAAAACAGGGAATCAGCCCCAGCATTTT. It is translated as CAWSKTGNQPQHF.

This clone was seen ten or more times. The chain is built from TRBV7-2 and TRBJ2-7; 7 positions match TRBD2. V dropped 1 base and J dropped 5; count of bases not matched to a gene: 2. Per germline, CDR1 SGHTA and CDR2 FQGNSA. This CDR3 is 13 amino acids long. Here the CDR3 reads CASSLGTRDEQYF. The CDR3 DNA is TGTGCCAGCAGCTTAGGGACTAGGGACGAGCAGTACTTC.

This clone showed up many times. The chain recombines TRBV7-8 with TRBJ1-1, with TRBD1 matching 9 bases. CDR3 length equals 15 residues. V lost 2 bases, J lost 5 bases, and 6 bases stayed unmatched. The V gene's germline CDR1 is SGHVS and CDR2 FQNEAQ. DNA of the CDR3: TGTGCCAGCAGCTTAAGGGACAGGGCGAGAACTGAAGCTTTCTTT. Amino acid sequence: CASSLRDRARTEAFF. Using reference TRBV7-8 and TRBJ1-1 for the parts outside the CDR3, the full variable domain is GAGVSQSPRYKVAKRGQDVALRCDPISGHVSLFWYQQALGQGPEFLTYFQNEAQLDKSGLPSDRFFAERPEGSVSTLKIQRTQQEDSAVYLCASSLRDRARTEAFFGQGTRLTVV.

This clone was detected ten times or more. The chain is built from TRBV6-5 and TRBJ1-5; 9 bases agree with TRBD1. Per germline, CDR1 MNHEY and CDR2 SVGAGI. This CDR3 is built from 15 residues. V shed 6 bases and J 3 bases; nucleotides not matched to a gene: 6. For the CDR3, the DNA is TGTGCCAGCAGCTCCGGGACAGGGTTCAATCAGCCCCAGCATTTT. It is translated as CASSSGTGFNQPQHF.

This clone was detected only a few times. The CDR3 bases are TGTGCCAGCAGCCTCGGGACAGGGAATAATCAGCCCCAGCATTTT. Protein sequence: CASSLGTGNNQPQHF. J is TRBJ1-5 and V is TRBV4-2; 9 nucleotides align to TRBD1. J was trimmed by 4 bases and V by 4 bases; bases with no gene match: 5. This CDR3 is built from 15 residues. Per germline, CDR1 LGHNA and CDR2 YNFKEQ.

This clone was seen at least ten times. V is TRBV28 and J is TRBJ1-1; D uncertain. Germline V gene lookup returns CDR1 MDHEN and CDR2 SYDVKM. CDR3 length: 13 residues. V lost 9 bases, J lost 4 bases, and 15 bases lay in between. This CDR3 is CASQPHEGTEAFF. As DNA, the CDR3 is TGTGCCAGTCAACCTCACGAGGGCACTGAAGCTTTCTTT.

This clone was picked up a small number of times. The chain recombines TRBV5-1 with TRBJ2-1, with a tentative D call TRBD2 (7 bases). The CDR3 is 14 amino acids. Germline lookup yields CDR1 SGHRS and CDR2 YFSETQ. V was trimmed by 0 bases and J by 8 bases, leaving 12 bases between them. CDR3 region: CASSLGGGPHEQFF. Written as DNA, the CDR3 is TGCGCCAGCAGCTTGGGGGGGGGCCCCCATGAGCAGTTCTTC.

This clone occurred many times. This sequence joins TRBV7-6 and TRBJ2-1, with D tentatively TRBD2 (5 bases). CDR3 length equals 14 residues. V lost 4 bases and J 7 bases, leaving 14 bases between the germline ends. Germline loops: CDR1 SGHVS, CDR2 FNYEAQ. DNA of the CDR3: TGTGCCAGCAGCTCCCTAGGGAGCGTAAATGAGCAGTTCTTC. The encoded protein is CASSSLGSVNEQFF.

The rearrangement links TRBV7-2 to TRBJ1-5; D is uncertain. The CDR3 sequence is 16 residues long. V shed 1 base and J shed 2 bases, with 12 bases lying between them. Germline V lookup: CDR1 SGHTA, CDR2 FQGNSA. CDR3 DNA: TGTGCCAGCAGCTTAGAGGTGACTAGGGGCAATCAGCCCCAGCATTTT. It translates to CASSLEVTRGNQPQHF.